This T cell receptor beta chain originates from a study of post-analysis software for immune sequencing data. As for the study in general: Relapsing-remitting, secondary progressive and progressive-relapsing multiple sclerosis courses were included.

Unique molecular identifiers were present in the TCR beta cDNA libraries. TCRdb re-called the PCR reads through MiXCR, storing one row per CDR3 protein. The data contain approximately 460,000 distinct CDR3 sequences, roughly 46% of them singletons. Germline CDR1 is DFQATT and CDR2 is SNEGSKA (reference sequence). There are 14 residues in the CDR3. The J segment lost 9 bases and the V segment lost 5 bases, leaving 11 bases of the junction unmatched. In the case of this clonotype: Its target is not known.

Study results and caveats: Comparison of patients with controls showed about 5 TRBV segments more frequent in patients, TRBV5-6, TRBV5-1 and TRBV20-1 among them. Normalized Chao1 diversity was significantly reduced in patients versus controls.

The gene calls are TRBV20-1 and TRBJ2-1; 9 bases fit TRBD1. The sequence derives from a girl between 5 and 17 years old with multiple sclerosis. The sequenced sample was blood. The CDR3 protein is CSAVEWGQGSEQFF. In DNA form, the CDR3 reads TGCAGTGCTGTAGAGTGGGGACAGGGCAGTGAGCAGTTCTTC.